Detailed here is one T cell receptor beta chain. Its antigen is still unknown. The germline V gene encodes CDR1 LNHNV and CDR2 YYDKDF (reference sequence). V gave up 0 bases and J gave up 0 bases; unmatched junction bases: 3. CDR3 length: 16 amino acids. PCR used 60 Vbeta primers and 13 Jbeta primers. The method was immunoSEQ multiplex PCR; TCRdb's version includes in-frame clones alone and lacks a portion of them. The table has under 75,000 clones, 80% to 90% seen once. This sample is part of a study of cytomegalovirus exposure and HLA in healthy donors. Study at large: Drawn from HLA-typed donors, tens of millions of unique TCRs were held in an early data release.

Study-wide points: TCR beta V- and J-gene trimming, according to a later analysis, was linked to a missense DCLRE1C variant. Most sequenced TCRs were rare (though some public TCRs occurred in many donors).

This receptor was identified in a woman aged 25 to 39 in good health and CMV-seronegative. The V and J genes are TRBV15 and TRBJ2-3; 7 positions agree with TRBD1. The sequenced sample was PBMCs. CDR3 sequence reads: CATSRDPGQSTDTQYF. CDR3 coding DNA: TGTGCCACCAGCAGAGACCCGGGACAGAGCACAGATACGCAGTATTTT. Together with reference TRBV15 and TRBJ2-3, the CDR3 gives the full variable domain: DAMVIQNPRYQVTQFGKPVTLSCSQTLNHNVMYWYQQKSSQAPKLLFHYYDKDFNNEADTPDNFQSRRPNTSFCFLDIRSPGLGDTAMYLCATSRDPGQSTDTQYFGPGTRLTVL.